This TCR beta chain was obtained from a study of early T cells in non-severe SARS-CoV-2 infection. About the study: Sequenced bulk RNA came from whole blood that was unsorted, and chains were unpaired. Study-level findings and limits: A preference for anti-spike CD8 responses marked VDJdb matching, which missed private and CD4 specificities.

In the library, individual cDNA molecules carried attached unique molecular identifiers. Each CDR3 protein gets one entry after TCRdb re-called the 5' RACE reads with MiXCR. In the table there are about 110,000 distinct CDR3 sequences, roughly 11% of which are singletons. This clonotype showed up many times. Its matching antigen is unknown. The ends were cut back, 3 bases at V and 6 bases at J, with 6 bases in the middle. Per germline, CDR1 SGHTA and CDR2 FQGNSA. The CDR3 spans 12 residues. The receptor was derived from an adult who was a healthcare worker with PCR-confirmed SARS-CoV-2 infection or an uninfected control (not recorded which). The V gene is TRBV7-2, the J gene TRBJ2-1; D is unresolved. Sequenced sample: whole blood. The CDR3 spells CASSFHPNEQFF. The CDR3 bases are TGTGCCAGCAGCTTCCACCCCAATGAGCAGTTCTTC.